This entry concerns a single TCR beta chain. The record originates from a study of blood T cell repertoires in COVID-19. Study overall: Samples representing acute and convalescent COVID-19 were sourced from the United States, Italy and Spain.

The V and J ends lost 2 bases and 1 base respectively, with 11 bases between them. The germline V gene has CDR1 SQVTM and CDR2 ANQGSEA. The CDR3 consists of 14 residues. Original analysis: How many nucleated cells were present was estimated from reference gene primer amplification. Produced via immunoSEQ multiplex PCR; TCRdb's table is partial and in-frame only. V and J calls and clone size come straight from that table; D and trimming were deduced from the DNA. The sample lists 200,000 to 250,000 clones; 85% to 90% were seen once. The sequencing input was peripheral blood. This TCR came from a man aged 30-40 years with COVID-19, enrolled during active disease. This chain connects TRBV29-1 to TRBJ1-1; D remains unclear. The CDR3 spells CSVETRLRNTEAFF. As DNA, the CDR3 is TGCAGCGTTGAAACCAGGCTCCGGAACACTGAAGCTTTCTTT.